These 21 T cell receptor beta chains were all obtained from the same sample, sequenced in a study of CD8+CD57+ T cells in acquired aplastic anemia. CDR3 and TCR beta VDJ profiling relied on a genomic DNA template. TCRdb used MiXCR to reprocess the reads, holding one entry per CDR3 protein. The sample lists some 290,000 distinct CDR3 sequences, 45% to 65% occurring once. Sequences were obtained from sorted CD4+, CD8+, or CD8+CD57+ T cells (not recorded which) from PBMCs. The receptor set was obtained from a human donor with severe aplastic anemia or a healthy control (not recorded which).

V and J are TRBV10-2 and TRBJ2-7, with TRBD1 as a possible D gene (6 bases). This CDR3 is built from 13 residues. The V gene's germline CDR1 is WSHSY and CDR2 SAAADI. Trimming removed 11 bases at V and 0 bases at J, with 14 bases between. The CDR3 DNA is TGCGCCGTTCGGGACAAGCACTCCTACGAGCAGTACTTC. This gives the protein CAVRDKHSYEQYF.

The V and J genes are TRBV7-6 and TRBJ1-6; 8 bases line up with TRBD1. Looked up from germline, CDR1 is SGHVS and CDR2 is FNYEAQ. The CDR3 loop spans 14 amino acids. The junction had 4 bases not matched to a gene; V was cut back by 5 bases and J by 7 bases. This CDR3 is CASSQGAKNSPLHF. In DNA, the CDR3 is TGTGCCAGCAGCCAGGGGGCGAAAAATTCACCCCTCCACTTT.

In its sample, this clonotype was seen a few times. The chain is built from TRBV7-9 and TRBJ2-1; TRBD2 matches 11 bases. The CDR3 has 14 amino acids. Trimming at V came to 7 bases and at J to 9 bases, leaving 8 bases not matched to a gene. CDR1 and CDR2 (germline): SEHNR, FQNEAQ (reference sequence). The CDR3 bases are TGTGCCAGCACCTCTCCGGGACTAGCGGCTGAGCAGTTCTTC. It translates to CASTSPGLAAEQFF.

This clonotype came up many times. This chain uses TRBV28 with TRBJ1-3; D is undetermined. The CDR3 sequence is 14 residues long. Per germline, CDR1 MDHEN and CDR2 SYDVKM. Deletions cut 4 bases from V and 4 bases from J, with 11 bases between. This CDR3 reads CASSSSPDGNTIYF. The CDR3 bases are TGTGCCAGCAGTTCCTCGCCGGACGGAAACACCATATATTTT.

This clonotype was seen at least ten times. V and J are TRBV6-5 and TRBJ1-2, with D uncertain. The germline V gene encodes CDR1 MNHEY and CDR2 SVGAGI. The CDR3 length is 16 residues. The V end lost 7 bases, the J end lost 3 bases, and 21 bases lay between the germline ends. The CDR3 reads CASKTPSKGLDYGYTF. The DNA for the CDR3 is TGTGCCAGCAAGACTCCCTCGAAAGGACTCGACTATGGCTACACCTTC.

The CDR3 loop is CASSQTVRQGATF. For the CDR3, the DNA is TGTGCCAGCAGCCAAACTGTCCGGCAGGGAGCCACCTTC. The chain carries TRBV14 and TRBJ1-2; perhaps TRBD1 as D (5 bases). The CDR3 runs to 13 residues. V lost 2 bases to trimming and J lost 13 bases, with 17 bases between them. CDR1 and CDR2 from the germline V gene are SGHDN and FVKESK.

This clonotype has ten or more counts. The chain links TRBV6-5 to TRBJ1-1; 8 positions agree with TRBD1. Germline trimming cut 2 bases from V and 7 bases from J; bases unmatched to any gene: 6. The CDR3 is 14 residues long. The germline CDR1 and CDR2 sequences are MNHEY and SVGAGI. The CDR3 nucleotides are TGTGCCAGCAGTTACAGCCAGGGGGCGGTTGAAGCTTTCTTT. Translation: CASSYSQGAVEAFF.

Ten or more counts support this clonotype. CDR3 amino acids: CASSGTGSNSPLHF. The CDR3 coding sequence is TGTGCCAGCTCCGGGACAGGGTCGAATTCACCCCTCCACTTT. The chain carries TRBV19 and TRBJ1-6, with 9 bases matching TRBD1. Per germline, CDR1 LNHDA and CDR2 SQIVND (reference sequence). The V gene end was trimmed by 9 bases and the J gene end by 7 bases; junction bases not matched to a gene: 7. The CDR3 covers 14 residues.

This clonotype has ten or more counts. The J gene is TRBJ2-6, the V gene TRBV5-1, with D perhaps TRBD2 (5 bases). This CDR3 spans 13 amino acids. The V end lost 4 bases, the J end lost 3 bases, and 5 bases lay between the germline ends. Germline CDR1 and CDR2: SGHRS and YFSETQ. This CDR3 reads CASSAGGANVLTF. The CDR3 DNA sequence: TGCGCCAGCAGCGCGGGTGGGGCCAACGTCCTGACTTTC.

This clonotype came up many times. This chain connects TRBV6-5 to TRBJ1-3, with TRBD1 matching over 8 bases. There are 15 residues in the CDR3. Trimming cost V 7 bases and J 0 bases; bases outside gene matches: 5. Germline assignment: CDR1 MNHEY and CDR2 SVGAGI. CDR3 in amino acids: CASTQTGGSGNTIYF. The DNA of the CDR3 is TGTGCCAGCACCCAAACAGGGGGCTCTGGAAACACCATATATTTT.

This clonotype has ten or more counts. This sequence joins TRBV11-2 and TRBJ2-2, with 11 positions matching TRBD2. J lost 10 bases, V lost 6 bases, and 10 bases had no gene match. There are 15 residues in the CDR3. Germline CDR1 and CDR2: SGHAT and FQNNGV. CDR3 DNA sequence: TGTGCCAGCAGAAGGCTAGCGGGGGGATTGGAGGAGCTGTTTTTT. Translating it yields CASRRLAGGLEELFF.

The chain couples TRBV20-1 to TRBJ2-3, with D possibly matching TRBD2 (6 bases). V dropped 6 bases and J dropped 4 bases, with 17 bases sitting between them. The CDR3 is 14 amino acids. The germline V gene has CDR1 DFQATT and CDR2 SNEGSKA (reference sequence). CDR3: CSATLGGTADTQYF. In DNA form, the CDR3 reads TGCAGTGCCACGCTCGGCGGGACTGCAGATACGCAGTATTTT.

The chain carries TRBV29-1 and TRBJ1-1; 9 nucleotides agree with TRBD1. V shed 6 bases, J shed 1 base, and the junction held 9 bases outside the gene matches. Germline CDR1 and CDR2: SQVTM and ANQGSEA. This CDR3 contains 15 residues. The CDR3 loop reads CSVAGTGRGNTEAFF. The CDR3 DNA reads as TGCAGCGTCGCCGGGACAGGGAGGGGGAACACTGAAGCTTTCTTT.

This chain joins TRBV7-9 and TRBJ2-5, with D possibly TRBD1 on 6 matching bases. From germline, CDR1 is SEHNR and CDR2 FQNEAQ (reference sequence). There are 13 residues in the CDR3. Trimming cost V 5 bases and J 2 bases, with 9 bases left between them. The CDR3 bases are TGTGCCAGCAGCCGGACAGCTCAAGAGACCCAGTACTTC. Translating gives CASSRTAQETQYF.

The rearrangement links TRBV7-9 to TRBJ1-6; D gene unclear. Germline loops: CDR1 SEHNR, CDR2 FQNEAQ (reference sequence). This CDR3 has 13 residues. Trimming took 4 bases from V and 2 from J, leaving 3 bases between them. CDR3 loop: CASSSAYNSPLHF. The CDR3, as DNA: TGTGCCAGCAGCTCGGCCTATAATTCACCCCTCCACTTT.

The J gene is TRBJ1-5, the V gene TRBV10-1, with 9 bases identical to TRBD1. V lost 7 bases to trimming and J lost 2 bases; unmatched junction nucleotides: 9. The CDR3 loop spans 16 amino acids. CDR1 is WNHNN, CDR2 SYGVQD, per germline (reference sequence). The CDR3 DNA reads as TGCGCCAGCACCTCATCGACAGGGGGATGCAATCAGCCCCAGCATTTT. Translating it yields CASTSSTGGCNQPQHF.

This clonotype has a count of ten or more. The CDR3 here is CASGRVFGPNQPQHF. CDR3 bases: TGTGCCAGCGGAAGAGTATTTGGTCCCAATCAGCCCCAGCATTTT. This sequence joins TRBV6-1 and TRBJ1-5, with unresolved D. Trimming left V 8 bases short and J 3 bases short, with 17 bases between. Germline assignment: CDR1 MNHNS and CDR2 SASEGT. CDR3 length equals 15 residues.

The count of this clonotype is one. The chain's CDR3 is CASSRQGSDYGYTF. The CDR3 nucleotides read TGCGCCAGCAGCAGACAGGGGTCGGACTATGGCTACACCTTC. The V gene is TRBV5-1, the J gene TRBJ1-2, with 8 bases matching TRBD1. J lost 3 bases, V lost 4 bases, and 5 bases had no gene match. The V gene's germline CDR1 is SGHRS and CDR2 YFSETQ. This CDR3 spans 14 amino acids. Looking up the rest from reference TRBV5-1 and TRBJ1-2 gives the full variable domain: KAGVTQTPRYLIKTRGQQVTLSCSPISGHRSVSWYQQTPGQGLQFLFEYFSETQRNKGNFPGRFSGRQFSNSRSEMNVSTLELGDSALYLCASSRQGSDYGYTFGSGTRLTVV.

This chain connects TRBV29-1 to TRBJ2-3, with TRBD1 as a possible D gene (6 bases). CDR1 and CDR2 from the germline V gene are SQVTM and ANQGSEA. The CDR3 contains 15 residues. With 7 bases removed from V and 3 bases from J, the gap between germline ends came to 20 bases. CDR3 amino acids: CSGDSQGMGTDTQYF. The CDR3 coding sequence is TGCAGCGGTGATTCACAGGGAATGGGAACAGATACGCAGTATTTT.

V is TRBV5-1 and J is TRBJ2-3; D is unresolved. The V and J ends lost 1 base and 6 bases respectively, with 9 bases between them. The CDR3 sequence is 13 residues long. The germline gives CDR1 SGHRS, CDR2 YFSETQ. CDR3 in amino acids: CASSLSTDDTQYF. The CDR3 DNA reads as TGCGCCAGCAGCTTGAGTACTGACGATACGCAGTATTTT.

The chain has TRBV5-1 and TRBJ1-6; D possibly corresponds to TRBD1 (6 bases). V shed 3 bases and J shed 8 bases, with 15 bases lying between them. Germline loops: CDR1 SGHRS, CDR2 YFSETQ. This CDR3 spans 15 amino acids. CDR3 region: CASSSSPGQDSPLHF. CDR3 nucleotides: TGCGCCAGCAGCTCCTCACCGGGACAAGATTCACCCCTCCACTTT.